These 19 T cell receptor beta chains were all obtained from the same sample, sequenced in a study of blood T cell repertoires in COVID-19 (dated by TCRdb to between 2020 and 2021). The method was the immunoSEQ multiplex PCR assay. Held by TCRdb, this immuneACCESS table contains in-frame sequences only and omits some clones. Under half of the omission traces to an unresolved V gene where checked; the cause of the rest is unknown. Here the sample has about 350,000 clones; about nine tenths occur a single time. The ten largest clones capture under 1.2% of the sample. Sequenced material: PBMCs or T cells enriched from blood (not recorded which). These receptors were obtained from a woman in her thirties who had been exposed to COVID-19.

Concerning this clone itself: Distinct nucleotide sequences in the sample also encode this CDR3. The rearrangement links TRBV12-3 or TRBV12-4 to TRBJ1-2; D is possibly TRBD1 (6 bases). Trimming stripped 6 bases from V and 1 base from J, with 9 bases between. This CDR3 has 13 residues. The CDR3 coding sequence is TGTGCCAGCAGCCTACAGGGTAACTATGGCTACACCTTC. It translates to CASSLQGNYGYTF.

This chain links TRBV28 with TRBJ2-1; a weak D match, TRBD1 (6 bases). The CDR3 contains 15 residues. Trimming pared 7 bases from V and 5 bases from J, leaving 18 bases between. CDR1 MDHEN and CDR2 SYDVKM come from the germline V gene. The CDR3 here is CASTTTTGRHNEQFF. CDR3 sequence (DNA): TGTGCCAGCACTACCACCACAGGGCGGCACAATGAGCAGTTCTTC. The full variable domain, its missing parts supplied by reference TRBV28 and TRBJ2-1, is DVKVTQSSRYLVKRTGEKVFLECVQDMDHENMFWYRQDPGLGLRLIYFSYDVKMKEKGDIPEGYSVSREKKERFSLILESASTNQTSMYLCASTTTTGRHNEQFFGPGTRLTVL.

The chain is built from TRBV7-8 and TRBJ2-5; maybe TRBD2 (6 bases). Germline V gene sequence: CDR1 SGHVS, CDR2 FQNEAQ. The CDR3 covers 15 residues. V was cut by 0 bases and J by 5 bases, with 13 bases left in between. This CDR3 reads CASSLAGSGRETQYF. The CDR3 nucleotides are TGTGCCAGCAGCTTAGCGGGATCGGGGAGGGAGACCCAGTACTTC.

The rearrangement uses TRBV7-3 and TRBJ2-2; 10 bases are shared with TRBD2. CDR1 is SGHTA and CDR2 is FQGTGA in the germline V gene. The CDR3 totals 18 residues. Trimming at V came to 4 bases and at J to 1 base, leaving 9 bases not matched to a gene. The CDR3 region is CASSSPQLAGGNTGELFF. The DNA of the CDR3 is TGTGCCAGCAGCTCCCCTCAATTAGCGGGGGGGAACACCGGGGAGCTGTTTTTT.

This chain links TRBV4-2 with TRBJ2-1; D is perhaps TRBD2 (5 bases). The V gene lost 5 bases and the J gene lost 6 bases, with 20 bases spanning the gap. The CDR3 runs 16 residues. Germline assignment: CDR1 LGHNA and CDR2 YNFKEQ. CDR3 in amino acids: CASSTRGNKWSNEQFF. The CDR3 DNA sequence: TGTGCCAGCAGCACCCGGGGAAATAAGTGGTCCAATGAGCAGTTCTTC.

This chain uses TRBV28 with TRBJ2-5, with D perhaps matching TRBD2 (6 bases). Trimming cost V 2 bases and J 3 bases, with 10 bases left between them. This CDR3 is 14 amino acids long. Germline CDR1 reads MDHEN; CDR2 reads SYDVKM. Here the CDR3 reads CASSLRPGEETQYF. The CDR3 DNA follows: TGTGCCAGCAGTTTAAGGCCGGGGGAAGAGACCCAGTACTTC.

The CDR3 DNA is TGTGCCAGCAGTGCAACCAGGGTCAAACGAGAGACCCAGTACTTC. Amino acid sequence: CASSATRVKRETQYF. The V and J genes are TRBV2 and TRBJ2-5, with a weak D call TRBD1 (5 bases). With 4 bases removed from V and 4 bases from J, the gap between germline ends came to 16 bases. The CDR3 spans 15 residues. CDR1 is SNHLY and CDR2 is FYNNEI in the germline V gene.

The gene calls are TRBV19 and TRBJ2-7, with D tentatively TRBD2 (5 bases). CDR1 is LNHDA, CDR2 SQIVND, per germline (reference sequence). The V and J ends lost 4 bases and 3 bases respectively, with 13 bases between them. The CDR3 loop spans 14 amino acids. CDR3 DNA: TGTGCCAGTAGTAACCACAACGGAGGCTACGAGCAGTACTTC. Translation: CASSNHNGGYEQYF.

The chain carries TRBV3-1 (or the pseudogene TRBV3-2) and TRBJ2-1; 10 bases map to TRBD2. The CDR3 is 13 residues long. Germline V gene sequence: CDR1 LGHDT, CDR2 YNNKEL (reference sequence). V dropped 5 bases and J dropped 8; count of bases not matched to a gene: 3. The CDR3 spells CASSGGLADEQFF. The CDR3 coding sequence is TGTGCCAGCAGCGGAGGACTAGCGGATGAGCAGTTCTTC.

The CDR3 DNA sequence: TGTGCCAGCAATCGGGGGGGGCCTAAGGGAACTGAAGCTTTCTTT. This sequence encodes CASNRGGPKGTEAFF. The V gene is TRBV27, the J gene TRBJ1-1; possibly TRBD1 for D (6 bases). V gave up 7 bases and J gave up 5 bases, with 20 bases separating them. CDR3 length: 15 residues. CDR1 is MNHEY, CDR2 SMNVEV, per germline (reference sequence).

This chain's CDR3 is CASSLRVPSATSSYEQYF. CDR3 DNA: TGCGCCAGCAGCTTGAGGGTCCCTAGCGCGACTAGCTCCTACGAGCAGTACTTC. The genes are TRBV5-1 and TRBJ2-7; the D gene is possibly TRBD2 (6 bases). CDR1 and CDR2 from the germline V gene are SGHRS and YFSETQ. Trimming pared 1 base from V and 0 bases from J, leaving 20 bases between. The CDR3 is made up of 18 amino acids.

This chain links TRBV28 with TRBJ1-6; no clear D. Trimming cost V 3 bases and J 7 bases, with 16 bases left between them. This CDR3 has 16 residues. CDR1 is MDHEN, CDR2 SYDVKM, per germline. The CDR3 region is CASSFVSALQNSPLHF. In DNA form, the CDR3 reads TGTGCCAGCAGTTTTGTCAGTGCCCTTCAAAATTCACCCCTCCACTTT.

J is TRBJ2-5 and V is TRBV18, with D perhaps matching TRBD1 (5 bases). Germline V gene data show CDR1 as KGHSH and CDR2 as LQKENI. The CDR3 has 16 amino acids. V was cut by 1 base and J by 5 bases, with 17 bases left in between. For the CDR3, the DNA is TGTGCCAGCTCACCACGGTACAGGCATGCTGTGGAGACCCAGTACTTC. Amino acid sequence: CASSPRYRHAVETQYF.

CDR3 DNA sequence: TGTGCCAGCAGCCACGACAGTCAGCCCCAGCATTTT. Protein product: CASSHDSQPQHF. V and J are TRBV7-9 and TRBJ1-5; the D gene is possibly TRBD1 (5 bases). Germline CDR1 reads SEHNR; CDR2 reads FQNEAQ (reference sequence). The CDR3 has 12 residues. The ends were cut back, 5 bases at V and 6 bases at J, with 8 bases in the middle.

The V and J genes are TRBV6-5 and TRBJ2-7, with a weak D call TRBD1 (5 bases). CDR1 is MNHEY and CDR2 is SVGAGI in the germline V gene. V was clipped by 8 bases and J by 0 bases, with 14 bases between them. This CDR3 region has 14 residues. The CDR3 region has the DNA TGTGCCAGCCGACTGGGGCAGAGCTCCTACGAGCAGTACTTC. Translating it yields CASRLGQSSYEQYF.

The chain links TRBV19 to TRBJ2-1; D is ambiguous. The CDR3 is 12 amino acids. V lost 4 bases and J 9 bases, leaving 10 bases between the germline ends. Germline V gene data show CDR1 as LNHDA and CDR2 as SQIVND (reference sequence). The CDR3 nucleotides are TGTGCCAGTAGTACCCGGTGGGCTGAGCAGTTCTTC. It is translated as CASSTRWAEQFF.

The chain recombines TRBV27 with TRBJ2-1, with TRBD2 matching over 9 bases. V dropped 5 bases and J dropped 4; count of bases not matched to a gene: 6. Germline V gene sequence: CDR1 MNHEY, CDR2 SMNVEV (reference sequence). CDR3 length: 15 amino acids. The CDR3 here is CASSTGTSLYNEQFF. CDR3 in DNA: TGTGCCAGCAGTACCGGGACTAGCTTATACAATGAGCAGTTCTTC.

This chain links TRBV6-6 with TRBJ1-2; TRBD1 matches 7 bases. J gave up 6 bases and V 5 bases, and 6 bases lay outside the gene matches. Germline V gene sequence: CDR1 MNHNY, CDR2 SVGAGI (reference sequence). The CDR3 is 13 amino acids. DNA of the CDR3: TGTGCCAGCAGTACCTTGACAGGGAATGGCTACACCTTC. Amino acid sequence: CASSTLTGNGYTF.

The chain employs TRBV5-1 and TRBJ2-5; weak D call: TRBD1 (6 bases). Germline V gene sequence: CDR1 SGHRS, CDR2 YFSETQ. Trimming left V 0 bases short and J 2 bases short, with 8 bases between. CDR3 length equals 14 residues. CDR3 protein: CASSLDRVQETQYF. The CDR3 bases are TGCGCCAGCAGCTTGGACAGGGTACAAGAGACCCAGTACTTC.